This T cell receptor (beta chain) was captured in a study of beta chain features in type 1 diabetes. Overall study: Cell yields, gender and age were similar in healthy donors and patients. Study outcomes and limitations: There was no resolution here of whether HLA type influences TCRB rearrangement. It was possible that PCR favored shorter templates, equally so in patients and controls.

Points on this clone: Antigen unknown.

As every portion of the isolated RNA was reverse transcribed, the sequencing read expressed TCRB transcripts. Here immunoSEQ multiplex PCR was the method, and the copy in TCRdb shows in-frame clones only, minus some. Of 350,000 or so clones listed, around 20% were seen once; the top ten hold about 0.044%. CD45RO/CCR7/CD25/CD127/CD95/CD27 staining was used to isolate CD4+ naive, central memory, regulatory and stem cell-like memory cells by sorting. V shed 5 bases and J shed 0 bases, with 13 bases lying between them. CDR3 length: 15 residues. Germline lookup yields CDR1 SEHNR and CDR2 FQNEAQ (reference sequence).

This sequence was found in a woman aged 18-29 years in good health. What was sequenced was naive CD4+ T cells from blood. The chain uses TRBV7-9 and TRBJ1-2, with D hard to call. CDR3 nucleotides: TGTGCCAGCAGCCGTTTGGGCAGAGCTAACTATGGCTACACCTTC. Protein: CASSRLGRANYGYTF.